The subject of this entry is one T cell receptor (beta chain). What it recognizes is unknown. These data come from a study of fetal regulatory T cell absence and autoimmunity. Study overall: The IPEX patients lacked clinical diabetes but had exocrine pancreas autoimmunity.

The CDR3 is 17 residues long. Germline V gene data show CDR1 as GTSNPN and CDR2 as SVGIG (reference sequence). V shed 0 bases, J shed 0 bases, and the junction held 10 bases outside the gene matches. This was a survey-level run. The repertoire was sequenced with immunoSEQ multiplex PCR; TCRdb's copy has only in-frame clones and lacks some. This sample has some 50,000 clones, with about 86% found just once. Study findings and constraints: Cord blood and pancreas showed broadly similar TRB gene family usage. Some top pancreas TCR clones were over 80-fold enriched versus cord blood.

The rearrangement uses TRBV30 and TRBJ1-2; 7 bases are shared with TRBD1. Sequencing input: cord blood. The TCR originated in a newborn boy with IPEX syndrome. The CDR3 here is CAWSVLGGQGANYGYTF. CDR3 in DNA: TGTGCCTGGAGTGTACTTGGGGGGCAGGGGGCTAACTATGGCTACACCTTC.